This T cell receptor (beta chain) stems from a study of T cells in Graves' hyperthyroidism and ophthalmopathy. Looking at the study overall: Blood from the periphery was taken at initial diagnosis, before any treatment.

Stable Graves' hyperthyroidism denoted no ophthalmopathy progression over 18 months. This clonotype has more than one count but fewer than ten. Antigen unknown. Findings and caveats of the study: The model made its ophthalmopathy prediction, and onset followed a median around 6.5 months later. Most clonotypes that expanded in the thyroid above 0.001 also showed up in blood.

Amplification of TCR beta CDR3 regions used RNA as the template. An initial round of RT-PCR targeting the TCR CDR3 relied on the HTBI primer set. TCRdb called the multiplex PCR reads again in MiXCR, with one record for every CDR3 protein. Of a few hundred thousand distinct CDR3 sequences in the sample, approximately 15% were seen once. This CDR3 comprises 16 residues. Germline CDR1 is KGHDR and CDR2 is SFDVKD. V was clipped by 7 bases and J by 0 bases, with 15 bases between them. This TCR derives from a woman aged 40-49 years with Graves' hyperthyroidism. The chain carries TRBV24-1 and TRBJ2-1, with D possibly being TRBD2 (5 bases). Sequenced input: blood. CDR3 nucleotide sequence: TGTGCCACCAGCTCCGGGAAACTAAGCTCCTACAATGAGCAGTTCTTC. Its protein product is CATSSGKLSSYNEQFF.